This T cell receptor beta chain was identified during a study of persistence of HIV-infected CD4 T cells. Cells were stimulated with overlapping HIV-1 Gag 15-mer peptides. Responding CD4+ T cells were sorted by upregulation of both CD40 ligand and CD69. On this clone itself: The antigen remains unidentified. This CDR3 is also generated by other DNA sequences in the sample.

Sequencing used immunoSEQ version 4 in survey mode. TCRdb's table, derived via immunoSEQ multiplex PCR, lists solely in-frame clones and lacks some. The table includes about 32,000 clones, 70% detected once. V dropped 8 bases and J dropped 4; count of bases not matched to a gene: 8. The CDR3 consists of 14 residues. Germline V gene data show CDR1 as SNHLY and CDR2 as FYNNEI. The sample consisted of CD4+ T cells sorted from PBMCs after roughly 17-hour stimulation, taken from a patient who received antiretroviral therapy. The origin of this receptor is an adult man with HIV who was CMV-seropositive. The chain carries TRBV2 and TRBJ1-5; 7 bases align to TRBD1. Written as DNA, the CDR3 is TGTGCCAGCTCTAGACAGGGTGGAAATCAGCCCCAGCATTTT. Translation gives CASSRQGGNQPQHF.